This T cell receptor beta chain emerged from a study of shared clonotypes between healthy human individuals. This CDR3 comprises 12 residues. V was pared by 5 bases and J by 2 bases, with 7 bases between. Germline CDR1 reads WSHSY; CDR2 reads SAAADI. The authors' processing: Junction-only sequences produced by ImmunoSEQ had no quality scores, so filtering differed. The protocol was immunoSEQ multiplex PCR, while the TCRdb copy is restricted to in-frame clones and leaves out a portion. V, J and clone size reflect that table, while D and trimming were determined from the DNA. The sample yields over a million clones, roughly 96% seen once. With regard to this clone: What it binds is not known.

Findings and caveats of the study: A few donors showed sharing of about 4.6% of naive CD4 clonotypes.

This clonotype originated in a man in his thirties or forties in good health. Sample: naive CD4+ T cells sorted from blood. This sample's subset: CD45RA+ positively selected. This chain joins TRBV10-2 and TRBJ2-7; possibly TRBD1 for D (5 bases). The CDR3 DNA reads TGCGCCAGCAGTAGGGGTCCCTACGAGCAGTACTTC. This sequence encodes CASSRGPYEQYF.